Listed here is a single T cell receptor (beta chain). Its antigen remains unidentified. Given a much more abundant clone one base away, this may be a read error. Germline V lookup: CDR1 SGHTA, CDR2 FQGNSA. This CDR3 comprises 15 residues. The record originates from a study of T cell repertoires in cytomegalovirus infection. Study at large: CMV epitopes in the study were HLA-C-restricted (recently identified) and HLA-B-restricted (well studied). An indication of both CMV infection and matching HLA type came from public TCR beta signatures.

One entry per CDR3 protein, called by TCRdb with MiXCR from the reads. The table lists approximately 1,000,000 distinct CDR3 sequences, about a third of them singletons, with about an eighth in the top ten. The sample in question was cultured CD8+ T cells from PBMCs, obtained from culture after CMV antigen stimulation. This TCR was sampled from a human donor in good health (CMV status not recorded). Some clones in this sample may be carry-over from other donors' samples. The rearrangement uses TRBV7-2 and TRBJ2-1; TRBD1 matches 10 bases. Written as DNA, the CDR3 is TGTGCCAGCAGCTTAGCGGGACAGGGGACGTATGAGCAGTCCTTC. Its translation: CASSLAGQGTYEQSF.